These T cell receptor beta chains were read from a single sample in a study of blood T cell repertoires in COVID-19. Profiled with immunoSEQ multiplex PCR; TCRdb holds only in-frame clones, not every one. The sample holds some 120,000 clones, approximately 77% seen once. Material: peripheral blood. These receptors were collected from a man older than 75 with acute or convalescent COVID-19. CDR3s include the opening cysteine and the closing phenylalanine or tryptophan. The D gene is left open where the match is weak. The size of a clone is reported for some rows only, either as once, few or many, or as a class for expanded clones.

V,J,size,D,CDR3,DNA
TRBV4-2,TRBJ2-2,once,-,CASSQDFVANTGELFF,TGTGCCAGCAGCCAAGATTTTGTAGCGAACACCGGGGAGCTGTTTTTT
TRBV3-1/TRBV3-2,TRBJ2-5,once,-,CASSLTRRDGETQYF,TGTGCCAGCAGCCTCACTCGCAGGGATGGAGAGACCCAGTACTTC
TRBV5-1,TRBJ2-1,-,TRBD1,CASSLDGTGMYEQFF,TGCGCCAGCAGCTTGGATGGGACAGGGATGTATGAGCAGTTCTTC
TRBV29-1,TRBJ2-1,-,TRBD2,CSAKDTLAGDSYNEQFF,TGCAGCGCGAAGGATACCCTAGCGGGGGACTCCTACAATGAGCAGTTCTTC
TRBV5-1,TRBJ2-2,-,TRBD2,CASSSISGTSPNTGELFF,TGCGCCAGCAGCTCAATTTCCGGGACTAGCCCAAACACCGGGGAGCTGTTTTTT
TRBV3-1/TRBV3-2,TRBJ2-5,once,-,CARGRGDF,TGTGCCAGGGGCAGGGGGGACTTC
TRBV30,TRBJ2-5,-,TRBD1,CAWSTGQGETQYF,TGTGCCTGGAGTACCGGACAGGGTGAGACCCAGTACTTC
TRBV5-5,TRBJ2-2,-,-,CASSLEGRDTGELFF,TGTGCCAGCAGCTTGGAGGGGCGCGACACCGGGGAGCTGTTTTTT
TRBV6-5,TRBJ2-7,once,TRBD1,CASRAGTGLYEQYF,TGTGCCAGCAGGGCCGGGACAGGGCTCTACGAGCAGTACTTC
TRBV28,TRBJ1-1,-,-,CASNLGSNTEAFF,TGTGCCAGCAACCTAGGATCAAACACTGAAGCTTTCTTT
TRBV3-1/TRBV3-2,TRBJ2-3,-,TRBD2,CASSQLAGGTDTQYF,TGTGCCAGCAGCCAACTAGCGGGAGGCACAGATACGCAGTATTTT
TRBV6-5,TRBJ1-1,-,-,CASSRDLNTEAFF,TGTGCCAGCAGCCGGGACTTGAACACTGAAGCTTTCTTT
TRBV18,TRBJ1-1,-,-,CASSPGEAEAFF,TGTGCCAGCTCACCAGGCGAGGCTGAAGCTTTCTTT
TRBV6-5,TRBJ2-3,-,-,CASTPATRDTQYF,TGTGCCAGCACCCCGGCTACTAGGGATACGCAGTATTTT
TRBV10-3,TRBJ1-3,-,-,CAISSRSGNTIYF,TGTGCCATCAGTTCCAGGTCTGGAAACACCATATATTTT
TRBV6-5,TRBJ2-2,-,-,CASSFNRANTGELFF,TGTGCCAGCAGTTTCAACAGGGCGAACACCGGGGAGCTGTTTTTT
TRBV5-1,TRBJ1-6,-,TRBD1,CASSSGTGRSSNSPLHF,TGCGCCAGCAGCTCCGGGACAGGGCGCTCTAGTAATTCACCCCTCCACTTT
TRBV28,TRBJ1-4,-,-,CASSLPGTTNEKLFF,TGTGCCAGCAGTTTACCCGGGACAACTAATGAAAAACTGTTTTTT
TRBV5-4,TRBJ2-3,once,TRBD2,CASSPGLAGGFTDTQYF,TGTGCCAGCAGCCCCGGACTAGCGGGGGGGTTCACAGATACGCAGTATTTT
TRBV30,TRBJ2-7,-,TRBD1,CAWRPGQGASRQYF,TGTGCCTGGAGACCGGGACAGGGGGCCTCTCGCCAGTACTTC
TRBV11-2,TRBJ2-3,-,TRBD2,CASSLDPGRLAGSTDTQYF,TGTGCCAGCAGCTTAGATCCTGGCAGACTAGCGGGGAGCACAGATACGCAGTATTTT
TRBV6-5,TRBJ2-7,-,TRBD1,CASRYLSDRVQIF,TGTGCCAGCAGGTACCTAAGTGACAGGGTGCAAATCTTC
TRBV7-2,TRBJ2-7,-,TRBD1,CASSLGGTGGYEQYF,TGTGCCAGCAGCTTAGGAGGGACAGGGGGGTACGAGCAGTACTTC
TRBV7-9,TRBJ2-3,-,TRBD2,CASSLGGASDTQYF,TGTGCCAGCAGCCTCGGGGGGGCTTCAGATACGCAGTATTTT
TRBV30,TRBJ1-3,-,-,CAWRAFRETSGNTIYF,TGTGCCTGGAGGGCCTTCCGGGAGACGTCTGGAAACACCATATATTTT
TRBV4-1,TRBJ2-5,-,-,CASSQTGMGETQYF,TGCGCCAGCAGCCAAACAGGGATGGGAGAGACCCAGTACTTC
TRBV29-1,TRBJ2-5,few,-,CSVEEQGRTQYF,TGCAGCGTTGAGGAGCAGGGTAGGACCCAGTACTTC
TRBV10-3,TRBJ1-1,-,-,CAISEIGQKNTEAFF,TGTGCCATCAGTGAAATAGGACAGAAGAACACTGAAGCTTTCTTT
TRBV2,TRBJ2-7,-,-,CASSEYQFGSSYEQYF,TGTGCCAGCAGTGAATATCAATTCGGTTCAAGCTACGAGCAGTACTTC
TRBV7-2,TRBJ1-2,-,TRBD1,CASSSPGTGGYTF,TGTGCCAGCAGCTCCCCAGGGACAGGGGGCTACACCTTC
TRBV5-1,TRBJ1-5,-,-,CASSLWGLSNQPQHF,TGCGCCAGCAGCTTGTGGGGACTCAGCAATCAGCCCCAGCATTTT
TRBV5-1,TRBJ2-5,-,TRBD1,CASSLAQGVGTQYF,TGCGCCAGCAGCTTAGCGCAGGGGGTAGGGACCCAGTACTTC
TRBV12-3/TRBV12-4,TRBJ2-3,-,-,CASSPDWIDTQYF,TGTGCCAGCAGTCCGGACTGGATCGATACGCAGTATTTT
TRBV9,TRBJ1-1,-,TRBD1,CASSATGTGVGTEAFF,TGTGCCAGCAGCGCCACCGGGACAGGGGTGGGGACTGAAGCTTTCTTT